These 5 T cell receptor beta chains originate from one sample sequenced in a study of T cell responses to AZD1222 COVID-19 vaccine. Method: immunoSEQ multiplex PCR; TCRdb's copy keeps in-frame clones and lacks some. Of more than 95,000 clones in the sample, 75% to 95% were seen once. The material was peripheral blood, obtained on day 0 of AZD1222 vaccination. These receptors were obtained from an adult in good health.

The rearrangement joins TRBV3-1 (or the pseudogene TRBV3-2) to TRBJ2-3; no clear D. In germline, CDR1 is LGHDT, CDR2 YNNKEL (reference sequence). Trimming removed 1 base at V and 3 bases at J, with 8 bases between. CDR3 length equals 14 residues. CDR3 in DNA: TGTGCCAGCAGCCAAGGTCACGGTACAGATACGCAGTATTTT. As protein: CASSQGHGTDTQYF.

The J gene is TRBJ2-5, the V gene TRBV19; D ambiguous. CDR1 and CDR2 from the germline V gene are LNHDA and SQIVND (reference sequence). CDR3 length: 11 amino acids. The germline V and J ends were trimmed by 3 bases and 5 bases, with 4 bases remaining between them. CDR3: CASSIRETQYF. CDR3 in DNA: TGTGCCAGTAGTATCCGGGAGACCCAGTACTTC.

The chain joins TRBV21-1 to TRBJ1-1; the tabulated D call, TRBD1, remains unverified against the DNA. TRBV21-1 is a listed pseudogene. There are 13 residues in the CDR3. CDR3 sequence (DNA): TGTGCCAGCAGCACCCCAGGACAGACTGAAGCTTTCTTT. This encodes CASSTPGQTEAFF.

The DNA of the CDR3 is TGTGCCAGCAGCCAAGCGGGTGGCGGAAAACTGTTTTTT. It specifies CASSQAGGGKLFF. The chain uses TRBV14 and TRBJ1-4; the D is unclear. The germline V gene encodes CDR1 SGHDN and CDR2 FVKESK. The CDR3 has 13 amino acids. Trimming stripped 1 base from V and 10 bases from J, with 10 bases between.

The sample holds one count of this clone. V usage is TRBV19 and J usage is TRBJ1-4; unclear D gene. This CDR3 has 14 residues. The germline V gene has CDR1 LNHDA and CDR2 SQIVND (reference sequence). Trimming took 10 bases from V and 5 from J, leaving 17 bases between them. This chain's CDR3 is CATKTQGPNEKLFF. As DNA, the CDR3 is TGTGCCACCAAGACGCAAGGGCCGAATGAAAAACTGTTTTTT.